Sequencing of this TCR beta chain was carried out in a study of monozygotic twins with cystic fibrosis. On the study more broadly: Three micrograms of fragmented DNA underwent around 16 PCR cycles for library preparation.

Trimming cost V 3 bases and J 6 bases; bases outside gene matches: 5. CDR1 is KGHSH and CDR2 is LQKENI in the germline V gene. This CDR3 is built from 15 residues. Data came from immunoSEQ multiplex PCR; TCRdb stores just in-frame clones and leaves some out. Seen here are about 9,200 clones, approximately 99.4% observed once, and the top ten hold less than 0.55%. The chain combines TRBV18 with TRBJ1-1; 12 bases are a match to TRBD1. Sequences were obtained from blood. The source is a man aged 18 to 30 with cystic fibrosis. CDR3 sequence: CASSPSGQGAAEAFF. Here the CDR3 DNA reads TGTGCCAGCTCACCTTCGGGACAGGGGGCGGCTGAAGCTTTCTTT.